This entry is about one T cell receptor (beta chain). Its antigen remains unidentified. CDR3-region Arm-PCR and iRepertoire HTBI primers produced the TCR beta libraries. A single record per CDR3 protein comes from TCRdb applying MiXCR to the multiplex PCR reads. The table records about 310,000 distinct CDR3 sequences, around a fifth of them present only once. The data are from a study of regulatory T cells in long-lasting Graves disease. Study results and limitations: TCR diversity in persistent Graves' patients was below that of newly diagnosed ones.

Time point defined: persistent/refractory GD, antithyroid drugs over 5 years with positive TRAb. With RNA extracted from PBMCs as input, the TCR library was made. V was clipped by 4 bases and J by 5 bases, with 9 bases between them. This CDR3 comprises 13 residues. Germline V gene data show CDR1 as SGHTA and CDR2 as FQGNSA. Sequenced here: peripheral blood mononuclear cells (PBMCs), sampled when the disease was refractory, from a patient treated with antithyroid drugs. The rearrangement links TRBV7-2 to TRBJ2-1; D is perhaps TRBD1 (5 bases). The receptor was isolated from a female donor with Graves disease. The CDR3 protein is CASSSPTDNEQFF. CDR3 nucleotide sequence: TGTGCCAGCAGCTCCCCGACAGACAATGAGCAGTTCTTC.